The rows below give T cell receptor beta chains drawn from one sample of a study of blood T cells in healthy people across ages. TCRdb passed the 5' RACE reads through MiXCR, listing each CDR3 protein once. Here the sample spans hundreds of thousands of distinct CDR3 sequences, about a quarter being singletons. The same data also went into a second study, on T cells of mothers and their children.

Specimen: blood. The receptors come from a boy aged 5-17 years in good health. Both conserved end residues are part of each CDR3. A D gene is named only where the DNA matches it firmly. Size tells how often a clone was seen (once, few, many) or the class of an expanded clone, and some rows leave it out.

j_gene: TRBJ1-2
abundance: few
d_gene: -
v_gene: TRBV6-1
CDR3nt: TGTGCCAGCTGGGGGAGTTCTATACAGGGCGCGGGGTATAACTATGGCTACACCTTC
CDR3aa: CASWGSSIQGAGYNYGYTF

j_gene: TRBJ2-5
abundance: -
d_gene: -
v_gene: TRBV6-6
CDR3nt: TGTGCCCTGAAGACCCAGTACTTC
CDR3aa: CALKTQYF

j_gene: TRBJ2-1
abundance: few
d_gene: -
v_gene: TRBV6-6
CDR3nt: TGTGCCAGCAGCCCGTCCGGGACTCCCTCTAACAATGGGCAGTTCTTC
CDR3aa: CASSPSGTPSNNGQFF

j_gene: TRBJ1-2
abundance: few
d_gene: -
v_gene: TRBV6-4
CDR3nt: TGTGCCAGCAGTGACCACCCCCCGGGGACTAAAACTAACTATGGCTACACCTTC
CDR3aa: CASSDHPPGTKTNYGYTF

j_gene: TRBJ2-5
abundance: -
d_gene: -
v_gene: TRBV5-1
CDR3nt: TGCGCCAGCAGCTTGGAAGGGACCCGCGAGACCCAGTACTTC
CDR3aa: CASSLEGTRETQYF

j_gene: TRBJ2-1
abundance: -
d_gene: -
v_gene: TRBV6-1
CDR3nt: TGTGCCAGCACCACGGCCCCGTACAATGAGCAGTTCTTC
CDR3aa: CASTTAPYNEQFF

j_gene: TRBJ2-2
abundance: -
d_gene: -
v_gene: TRBV3-1
CDR3nt: TGTGCCAGCAGCCGCACCCGGGACACCGGGGAGCTGTTTTTT
CDR3aa: CASSRTRDTGELFF

j_gene: TRBJ2-5
abundance: -
d_gene: TRBD1
v_gene: TRBV25-1
CDR3nt: TGTGCCAGCAGTCTAGGACAGGGGGCCGGTTTAGACGAGACCCAGTACTTC
CDR3aa: CASSLGQGAGLDETQYF

j_gene: TRBJ2-5
abundance: -
d_gene: TRBD2
v_gene: TRBV7-6
CDR3nt: TGTGCCAGCAGCTTCGTCCGACTAGCGGGGGGGCGGGAGACCCAGTACTTC
CDR3aa: CASSFVRLAGGRETQYF

j_gene: TRBJ2-5
abundance: -
d_gene: -
v_gene: TRBV4-1
CDR3nt: TGCGCCAGCAGCCAAGGAGTTAGCGAGACCCAGTACTTC
CDR3aa: CASSQGVSETQYF

j_gene: TRBJ1-4
abundance: -
d_gene: TRBD1
v_gene: TRBV7-9
CDR3nt: TGTGCCAGCAGCTCGACAGGGGCCCGAGGAGAAAAACTGTTTTTT
CDR3aa: CASSSTGARGEKLFF

j_gene: TRBJ2-1
abundance: -
d_gene: -
v_gene: TRBV9
CDR3nt: TGTGCCAGCAGCGTTACGAAGGGCTCCTACAATGAGCAGTTCTTC
CDR3aa: CASSVTKGSYNEQFF

j_gene: TRBJ1-4
abundance: -
d_gene: TRBD1
v_gene: TRBV7-6
CDR3nt: TGTGCCAGCAGCCCCCGGACAGGGAGGAACGAAAAACTGTTTTTT
CDR3aa: CASSPRTGRNEKLFF

j_gene: TRBJ2-1
abundance: few
d_gene: -
v_gene: TRBV25-1
CDR3nt: TGTGCCAGCAGTGGGGCCCCAGGGGTACCCTACAATGAGCAGTTCTTC
CDR3aa: CASSGAPGVPYNEQFF

j_gene: TRBJ2-1
abundance: few
d_gene: -
v_gene: TRBV18
CDR3nt: TGTGCCAGCTCACCAAGTGTCAGGGCATATGAGCAGTTCTTC
CDR3aa: CASSPSVRAYEQFF